A selection of T cell receptor beta chains follows, all from one sample in a study of blood T cell repertoires in COVID-19. The data were produced by immunoSEQ multiplex PCR, yet TCRdb's version contains in-frame clones alone and is incomplete. The table lists more than 250,000 clones, 75% to 85% of them singletons. The sample consisted of peripheral blood. The receptors were sampled from a man aged 50-60 years with active or convalescent COVID-19. Both conserved end residues are part of each CDR3. Only some rows state a clone size, as once, few, many or a class for expanded clones.

J gene,V gene,clone size,CDR3 protein
TRBJ1-3,TRBV28,NA,CASRTGGVGNTIYF
TRBJ1-1,TRBV30,NA,CAWAQRGADTEAFF
TRBJ2-7,TRBV14,NA,CASSRRDYEQYF
TRBJ1-3,TRBV19,NA,CASSWASSGNTIYF
TRBJ2-5,TRBV30,NA,CAWSRASGRGETQYF
TRBJ2-7,TRBV9,NA,CASSVAPTGTYYEQYF
TRBJ1-2,TRBV28,NA,CASSPQTNYGYTF
TRBJ1-2,TRBV30,few,CAWSVGQAYGYTF
TRBJ2-7,TRBV29-1,NA,CSVAPAGGLREQYF
TRBJ2-1,TRBV3-1/TRBV3-2,NA,CASSPGLARLDEQFF
TRBJ2-5,TRBV27,NA,CASSPRLAGGGETQYF
TRBJ2-3,TRBV5-4,NA,CASSLGLAGDADTQYF
TRBJ2-7,TRBV5-8,NA,CASSVRQISYEQYF
TRBJ2-5,TRBV7-9,NA,CASSSGLAGLETQYF
TRBJ1-2,TRBV6-2/TRBV6-3,few,CASSDRGPGYGYTF
TRBJ2-2,TRBV2,NA,CASSTTSGKVGELFF
TRBJ1-2,TRBV6-6,once,CASSYQRTDSNYGYTF
TRBJ2-1,TRBV2,NA,CASSEGWRGWNEQFF
TRBJ1-1,TRBV19,few,CASSRQQINTEAFF
TRBJ1-4,TRBV21-1,few,CASSNGRGWTGKLFF
TRBJ2-7,TRBV12-5,many,CASGLGTSGNEQYF
TRBJ2-3,TRBV18,NA,CASSPPRFEGGRTDTQYF
TRBJ1-4,TRBV19,NA,CASSKDRVGEKLFF
TRBJ1-3,TRBV14,once,CASSPGQGGNTIYF
TRBJ2-7,TRBV5-4,NA,CASSLAGGGYEQYF
TRBJ1-1,TRBV7-8,NA,CASSWGSNTEAFF
TRBJ1-2,TRBV30,NA,CAWSEQGYGYTF
TRBJ1-4,TRBV29-1,NA,CSGGGAATNEKLFF
TRBJ1-6,TRBV18,once,CASSQGARGNSPLHF
TRBJ2-5,TRBV20-1,NA,CSASRDTGFYQETQYF
TRBJ1-5,TRBV4-1,NA,CASSQDVQYYQPQHF
TRBJ2-1,TRBV20-1,NA,CSASPGTGLGSYNEQFF
TRBJ1-2,TRBV7-2,NA,CASSLGGAETRSNYGYTF
TRBJ2-1,TRBV14,NA,CASSYGLAGHNEQFF
TRBJ2-5,TRBV6-5,NA,CASSSEREVGTQYF
TRBJ1-1,TRBV19,NA,CASSLWGGTMNTEAFF
TRBJ1-5,TRBV7-4,NA,CASSLMFWQGRALGHQPQHF
TRBJ2-7,TRBV28,NA,CASSGTGLGVYEQYF
TRBJ2-3,TRBV28,NA,CASFEGGTDTQYF
TRBJ2-7,TRBV13,NA,CASSQSGNYEQYF
TRBJ1-2,TRBV12-5,NA,CASGVGQIYGYTF
TRBJ2-1,TRBV10-3,NA,CAIGGGLGEQFF
TRBJ2-5,TRBV7-6,NA,CASSDTSGRETQYF
TRBJ2-2,TRBV19,once,CASSTTGGVAGELFF
TRBJ2-7,TRBV4-2,NA,CASSQQTSPVSYEQYF
TRBJ2-7,TRBV9,NA,CASSAGQGVYEQYF
TRBJ1-6,TRBV6-5,NA,CASGDRSPNSPLHF
TRBJ1-2,TRBV6-5,NA,CASSYSRGQGIRGYTF
TRBJ2-1,TRBV2,NA,CASSFLRGSYNEQFF
TRBJ2-5,TRBV13,NA,CASSHTGTREETQYF
TRBJ1-1,TRBV18,NA,CASSPPYGGNTEAFF
TRBJ2-7,TRBV10-3,NA,CAIYDEGVVGPYEQYF
TRBJ1-1,TRBV7-3,NA,CASSFARSTEAFF
TRBJ1-2,TRBV12-3/TRBV12-4,NA,CASSRDSTYGYTF
TRBJ1-2,TRBV5-1,NA,CASSFLGQNYGYTF
TRBJ2-3,TRBV24-1,NA,CATSDPGLGGTDTQYF
TRBJ1-4,TRBV2,NA,CASGRTNEKLFF